These T cell receptor beta chains were read from a single sample in a study of T cells after yellow fever vaccination. TCRdb re-called the 5' RACE reads with MiXCR, one entry per CDR3 protein. The sample lists roughly 16,000 distinct CDR3 sequences; more than 4% were seen once. Sequences were derived from PBMCs, either bulk or a sorted T-cell subset (CD4+, CD8+, memory, or dextramer-sorted; not recorded which), sampled 15 days after the yellow fever booster vaccination. The receptors were sampled from a man aged 25 to 40 who received the YFV17D yellow fever vaccine. Both conserved end residues are trimmed from each CDR3. Each record gives: J gene, D gene, V gene, CDR3 protein. The D gene is left open where the match is weak.

TRBJ2-3 | TRBD2 | TRBV7-2 | ASSILAGVADTQY
TRBJ1-5 | . | TRBV2 | ASSEAGRFKLGNQPQH
TRBJ2-7 | . | TRBV6-2/TRBV6-3 | ASSYEGGSSYEQY
TRBJ1-2 | TRBD1 | TRBV20-1 | SAAPGGNYGYT
TRBJ2-7 | . | TRBV27 | ASSLGGRDYEQY
TRBJ2-2 | TRBD1 | TRBV18 | ASSPQDRGSTGELF
TRBJ2-7 | . | TRBV12-3/TRBV12-4 | ASSWSYDEQY
TRBJ2-1 | . | TRBV29-1 | SVGQGSISYNEQF
TRBJ2-1 | TRBD2 | TRBV6-5 | ASSPGLAGPAAYEQF
TRBJ2-7 | . | TRBV29-1 | SVETSYSAYEQY
TRBJ1-2 | TRBD1 | TRBV12-3/TRBV12-4 | ASSVPGQGAGYT
TRBJ1-1 | . | TRBV7-2 | ASSPTLNPTVEAF
TRBJ1-2 | TRBD1 | TRBV7-9 | ASSNRTGGNYGYT
TRBJ2-7 | . | TRBV5-5 | ASSFGNYEQY
TRBJ1-3 | . | TRBV11-2 | ASSSPRSSGNTIY
TRBJ2-1 | . | TRBV20-1 | SARSPNEQF
TRBJ2-5 | . | TRBV3-1 | ASSQQGLRN
TRBJ1-2 | . | TRBV19 | ASNSPDSGYT
TRBJ2-7 | . | TRBV28 | ASSNASPKDEQY
TRBJ1-5 | . | TRBV15 | ATSRGGSLQAVRNQPQH
TRBJ2-1 | . | TRBV27 | ASSVDGNYNEQF
TRBJ2-7 | . | TRBV6-5 | ASSYSRQTYEQY
TRBJ2-2 | . | TRBV6-1 | ASSVNTGELF